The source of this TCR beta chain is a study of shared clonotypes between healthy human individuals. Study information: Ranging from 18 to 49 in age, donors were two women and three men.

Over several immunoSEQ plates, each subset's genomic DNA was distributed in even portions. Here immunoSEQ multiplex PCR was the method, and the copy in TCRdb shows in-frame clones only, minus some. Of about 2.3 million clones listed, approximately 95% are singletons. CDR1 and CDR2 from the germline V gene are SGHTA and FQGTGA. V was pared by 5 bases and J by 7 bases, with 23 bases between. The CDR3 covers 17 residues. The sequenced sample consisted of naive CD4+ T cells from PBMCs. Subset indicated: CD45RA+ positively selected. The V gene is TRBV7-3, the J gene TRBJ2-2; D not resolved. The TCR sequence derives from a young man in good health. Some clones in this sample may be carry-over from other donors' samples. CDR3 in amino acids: CASSLRRQAYGGGELFF. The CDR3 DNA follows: TGTGCCAGCAGCCTCCGGCGGCAGGCCTACGGTGGCGGGGAGCTGTTTTTT.